These 32 T cell receptor beta chains were all obtained from the same sample, sequenced in a study of radiotherapy plus CTLA-4 blockade in lung cancer. Method: immunoSEQ multiplex PCR; TCRdb's copy keeps in-frame clones and lacks some. This sample carries 39,000 or so clones, 70% to 75% of them seen once, and the ten largest clones take 8.5% to 9%. Sequenced here: peripheral blood, sampled from a patient treated with radiotherapy plus ipilimumab. The receptors derive from a human donor with non-small cell lung cancer who had stable disease on radiotherapy plus ipilimumab.

This chain links TRBV25-1 with TRBJ1-1; a weak D match, TRBD1 (5 bases). From germline, CDR1 is MGHDK and CDR2 SYGVNS. The CDR3 has 15 residues. Trimming shortened V by 1 base and J by 1 base, and 10 bases separated the two germline ends. The CDR3 here is CASSELGTGNTEAFF. CDR3 coding DNA: TGTGCCAGCAGTGAATTAGGTACAGGGAACACTGAAGCTTTCTTT.

The sample holds a few counts of this clone. The gene calls are TRBV6-5 and TRBJ2-3, with no clear D. Germline V gives CDR1 MNHEY, CDR2 SVGAGI. There are 12 residues in the CDR3. Trimming pared 9 bases from V and 1 base from J, leaving 8 bases between. CDR3 protein: CASGQGTDTQYF. Here the CDR3 DNA reads TGTGCCAGTGGCCAGGGCACAGATACGCAGTATTTT.

The chain carries TRBV7-6 and TRBJ2-5; no clear D. Germline values: CDR1 SGHVS, CDR2 FNYEAQ. V lost 5 bases, J lost 0 bases, and 10 bases lay in between. CDR3 size: 14 residues. CDR3 DNA sequence: TGTGCCAGCAGCGGCCGTGGTAACCAAGAGACCCAGTACTTC. Its translation is CASSGRGNQETQYF.

This clone was seen a few times. The CDR3 sequence is CASRGGVSSYNEQFF. CDR3 nucleotides: TGTGCCAGCAGGGGGGGAGTGTCCTCCTACAATGAGCAGTTCTTC. The chain couples TRBV28 to TRBJ2-1; D may be TRBD2 (6 bases). CDR3 size: 15 residues. Germline CDR1 is MDHEN and CDR2 is SYDVKM. V was trimmed by 6 bases and J by 0 bases, leaving 12 bases between them. The variable domain in full, with the rest retrieved from reference TRBV28 and TRBJ2-1, is DVKVTQSSRYLVKRTGEKVFLECVQDMDHENMFWYRQDPGLGLRLIYFSYDVKMKEKGDIPEGYSVSREKKERFSLILESASTNQTSMYLCASRGGVSSYNEQFFGPGTRLTVL.

The chain links TRBV15 to TRBJ2-5; D may be TRBD2 (5 bases). Trimming left V 1 base short and J 4 bases short, with 13 bases between. The CDR3 length is 15 residues. CDR1 is LNHNV, CDR2 YYDKDF, per germline (reference sequence). CDR3 loop: CATSRARSGIETQYF. The CDR3 DNA reads TGTGCCACCAGCAGAGCACGATCCGGGATAGAGACCCAGTACTTC.

The rearrangement joins TRBV6-4 to TRBJ2-3; D may be TRBD2 (6 bases). V was clipped by 4 bases and J by 2 bases, with 7 bases between them. Germline CDR1 MRHNA, CDR2 SNTAGT. The length of the CDR3 is 13 residues. Here the CDR3 DNA reads TGTGCCAGCAGTGGCGGGAACACAGATACGCAGTATTTT. Its translation is CASSGGNTDTQYF.

This rearrangement joins TRBV27 to TRBJ2-4, with D perhaps matching TRBD1 (6 bases). Germline CDR1 is MNHEY and CDR2 is SMNVEV (reference sequence). Trimming stripped 3 bases from V and 8 bases from J, with 14 bases between. This CDR3 contains 14 residues. CDR3 nucleotide sequence: TGTGCCAGCAGTTTCTCCCCGAAGGGGGACATTCAGTACTTC. Its protein product is CASSFSPKGDIQYF.

The chain has TRBV6-1 and TRBJ2-6; D gene uncertain. Trimming cost V 7 bases and J 0 bases, with 7 bases left between them. The CDR3 length is 14 residues. Germline V CDR1 and CDR2: MNHNS, SASEGT. The CDR3 nucleotides read TGTGCCAGCACTACCCCCTCTGGGGCCAACGTCCTGACTTTC. Translating it yields CASTTPSGANVLTF.

This CDR3 is CASSLSNSHYGYTF. The CDR3 DNA is TGTGCCAGCAGTCTGTCGAACAGCCATTATGGCTACACCTTC. V is TRBV5-5 and J is TRBJ1-2; D gene ambiguous. Germline values: CDR1 SGHKS, CDR2 YYEKEE (reference sequence). This CDR3 is 14 amino acids long. The V end was cut by 5 bases, the J end by 5 bases, with 16 bases between.

The rearrangement links TRBV5-1 to TRBJ1-2, with D uncertain. CDR3 size: 13 residues. Trimming removed 0 bases at V and 8 bases at J, with 11 bases between. Germline CDR1 SGHRS, CDR2 YFSETQ. The CDR3 reads CASSLEVSGGYTF. The CDR3 nucleotides are TGCGCCAGCAGCTTGGAAGTTTCGGGGGGCTACACCTTC. Complete variable domain (other parts from reference TRBV5-1 and TRBJ1-2): KAGVTQTPRYLIKTRGQQVTLSCSPISGHRSVSWYQQTPGQGLQFLFEYFSETQRNKGNFPGRFSGRQFSNSRSEMNVSTLELGDSALYLCASSLEVSGGYTFGSGTRLTVV.

This rearrangement joins TRBV4-1 to TRBJ1-1, with 7 bases lining up with TRBD1. Germline values: CDR1 MGHRA, CDR2 YSYEKL. The CDR3 spans 14 residues. V shed 3 bases and J 4 bases; nucleotides not matched to a gene: 5. The CDR3 DNA follows: TGCGCCAGCAGCCAGGGACAGACGGTCACTGAAGCTTTCTTT. It translates to CASSQGQTVTEAFF.

Written as DNA, the CDR3 is TGTGCCAGCAGCTTTCAGGGGGGCACAGATACGCAGTATTTT. It codes for CASSFQGGTDTQYF. The rearrangement uses TRBV9 and TRBJ2-3, with 7 positions matching TRBD1. The CDR3 totals 14 residues. Germline V gene lookup returns CDR1 SGDLS and CDR2 YYNGEE. With V trimmed by 4 bases and J by 1 base, 3 bases remained unmatched.

The chain links TRBV2 to TRBJ1-1, with a possible D match to TRBD1 (6 bases). Germline CDR1 and CDR2: SNHLY and FYNNEI. Between the trimmed V and J ends, which lost 7 bases and 1 base, there was a span of 7 bases. The CDR3 contains 12 residues. The CDR3 DNA sequence: TGTGCCAGCAACAGGGCGAACACTGAAGCTTTCTTT. Its translation: CASNRANTEAFF.

The genes are TRBV5-1 and TRBJ1-6, with unresolved D. Trimming shortened V by 4 bases and J by 7 bases, and 15 bases separated the two germline ends. The germline gives CDR1 SGHRS, CDR2 YFSETQ. The CDR3 extends over 15 amino acids. In DNA form, the CDR3 reads TGCGCCAGCAGCGAGGGCGTTCTGTTGAATTCACCCCTCCACTTT. It codes for CASSEGVLLNSPLHF.

This clone is judged medium-sized. The gene calls are TRBV6-1 and TRBJ2-3; the match to TRBD1 covers 7 bases. Germline V gene data show CDR1 as MNHNS and CDR2 as SASEGT. Trimming at V came to 1 base and at J to 4 bases, leaving 5 bases not matched to a gene. The length of the CDR3 is 15 residues. The CDR3 reads CASSEEQGKADTQYF. In nucleotides, the CDR3 is TGTGCCAGCAGTGAAGAACAGGGGAAGGCAGATACGCAGTATTTT.

V usage is TRBV13 and J usage is TRBJ1-2, with D unresolved. CDR1 is PRHDT and CDR2 is FYEKMQ in the germline V gene (reference sequence). The CDR3 sequence is 15 residues long. The germline V and J ends were trimmed by 5 bases and 0 bases, with 13 bases remaining between them. CDR3 sequence: CASSPGRTSNYGYTF. CDR3 DNA: TGTGCCAGCAGCCCCGGGCGGACGTCTAACTATGGCTACACCTTC.

There are a few counts of this clone. The chain links TRBV7-2 to TRBJ2-5; no definite D call. CDR3 length equals 14 residues. Per germline, CDR1 SGHTA and CDR2 FQGNSA. With 1 base removed from V and 5 bases from J, the gap between germline ends came to 11 bases. CDR3 nucleotide sequence: TGTGCCAGCAGCTTAGGCTCGGGCAAGGAGACCCAGTACTTC. Residues: CASSLGSGKETQYF.

The chain is built from TRBV27 and TRBJ2-1; no reliable D call. The germline CDR1 and CDR2 sequences are MNHEY and SMNVEV (reference sequence). The CDR3 loop spans 14 amino acids. Trimming cost V 5 bases and J 5 bases, with 13 bases left between them. CDR3 sequence (DNA): TGTGCCAGCAGTACCTACCCAGGAGACAATGAGCAGTTCTTC. Its protein product is CASSTYPGDNEQFF.

This clone was detected only once. The genes are TRBV30 and TRBJ1-4; D may be TRBD1 (5 bases). The CDR3 loop spans 12 amino acids. The germline CDR1 and CDR2 sequences are GTSNPN and SVGIG (reference sequence). V was cut by 7 bases and J by 7 bases, with 13 bases left in between. This CDR3 reads CASQGRAEKLFF. In DNA form, the CDR3 reads TGTGCCTCCCAGGGCAGGGCTGAAAAACTGTTTTTT.

This clone was detected once. The V and J genes are TRBV11-2 and TRBJ1-1; D gene uncertain. The CDR3 sequence is 13 residues long. The V and J ends lost 5 bases and 1 base respectively, with 8 bases between them. Germline CDR1 reads SGHAT; CDR2 reads FQNNGV. CDR3 sequence (DNA): TGTGCCAGCAGCCCCTTGGCGAACACTGAAGCTTTCTTT. It translates to CASSPLANTEAFF.

The chain uses TRBV2 and TRBJ1-2; the match to TRBD1 covers 10 bases. CDR1 and CDR2 (germline): SNHLY, FYNNEI. The CDR3 is made up of 11 amino acids. After removal of 8 bases from V and 6 bases from J, the junction contained 0 bases not matched to a gene. The CDR3 region has the DNA TGTGCCAGCGGGACAGGGGATGGCTACACCTTC. Translating it yields CASGTGDGYTF.

The rearrangement uses TRBV28 and TRBJ1-5; TRBD1 matches at 8 bases. This CDR3 is built from 14 residues. CDR1 and CDR2 (germline): MDHEN, SYDVKM. The trim removed 7 bases at V and 5 bases at J, leaving 7 bases unmatched. The CDR3: CASIRGQEDQPQHF. CDR3 coding DNA: TGTGCCAGCATAAGGGGACAGGAAGATCAGCCCCAGCATTTT.

The rearrangement joins TRBV5-1 to TRBJ1-5; D unclear. This CDR3 comprises 13 residues. V gave up 0 bases and J gave up 6 bases, with 7 bases separating them. From germline, CDR1 is SGHRS and CDR2 YFSETQ. CDR3 residues: CASSLVMGQPQHF. CDR3 nucleotides: TGCGCCAGCAGCTTGGTCATGGGTCAGCCCCAGCATTTT.

This clone was picked up one time. The chain joins TRBV2 to TRBJ2-3, with D unresolved. The CDR3 is 14 amino acids. Per the germline V gene, CDR1 is SNHLY and CDR2 is FYNNEI. V lost 4 bases, J lost 1 base, and 9 bases lay in between. In nucleotides, the CDR3 is TGTGCCAGCAGTGTCCGACGCGGCACAGATACGCAGTATTTT. Translating it yields CASSVRRGTDTQYF.

The rearrangement joins TRBV7-3 to TRBJ2-1; D may match TRBD1 or TRBD2 (5 bases each). V was pared by 2 bases and J by 0 bases, with 14 bases between. CDR3 size: 17 residues. Germline CDR1 SGHTA, CDR2 FQGTGA. The CDR3 DNA sequence: TGTGCCAGCAGCTTAGGGGCCGGGGTGCCCTCCTACAATGAGCAGTTCTTC. Protein product: CASSLGAGVPSYNEQFF.

The CDR3 here is CASSPRRGGAFF. For the CDR3, the DNA is TGTGCCAGCAGCCCCCGTAGGGGAGGCGCTTTCTTT. The rearrangement links TRBV7-2 to TRBJ1-1; maybe TRBD1 (5 bases). Trimming pared 5 bases from V and 11 bases from J, leaving 15 bases between. The V gene's germline CDR1 is SGHTA and CDR2 FQGNSA. The CDR3 has 12 residues.

The CDR3 sequence: CASSLGNEQFF. CDR3 nucleotide sequence: TGTGCCAGCAGCTTGGGGAATGAGCAGTTCTTC. The chain joins TRBV5-5 to TRBJ2-1; D unclear. Trimming cost V 0 bases and J 7 bases, with 2 bases left between them. The CDR3 spans 11 residues. Per the germline V gene, CDR1 is SGHKS and CDR2 is YYEKEE (reference sequence).

This clone was found a few times. The chain links TRBV6-1 to TRBJ1-3; no clear D gene. The CDR3 runs 13 residues. CDR1 and CDR2 (germline): MNHNS, SASEGT. Trimming removed 6 bases from V and 4 bases from J, with 10 bases in between. CDR3 bases: TGTGCCAGCAGGGGCTCCTCCGGAAACACCATATATTTT. Translating gives CASRGSSGNTIYF.

J is TRBJ1-1 and V is TRBV27; D possibly corresponds to TRBD1 (5 bases). The length of the CDR3 is 13 residues. Trimming stripped 2 bases from V and 4 bases from J, with 8 bases between. Looked up from germline, CDR1 is MNHEY and CDR2 is SMNVEV (reference sequence). The CDR3 loop reads CASSLRGSTEAFF. The CDR3 region has the DNA TGTGCCAGCAGTTTACGGGGGAGCACTGAAGCTTTCTTT.

The chain employs TRBV6-5 and TRBJ1-2; the match to TRBD1 covers 7 bases. The CDR3 length is 15 residues. V dropped 6 bases and J dropped 5; count of bases not matched to a gene: 12. Looked up from germline, CDR1 is MNHEY and CDR2 is SVGAGI. The CDR3 nucleotides are TGTGCCAGCAGGGGGTCTCGAGAGGGGGCTTATGGCTACACCTTC. This translates into CASRGSREGAYGYTF.

This clone was picked up a small number of times. This chain joins TRBV2 and TRBJ2-2; 9 positions agree with TRBD1. Germline V gene data show CDR1 as SNHLY and CDR2 as FYNNEI. The CDR3 sequence is 14 residues long. J gave up 6 bases and V 4 bases, and 3 bases lay outside the gene matches. The CDR3 region has the DNA TGTGCCAGCAGTGCGGACAGGGGTTCCGGGGAGCTGTTTTTT. Translated, it gives CASSADRGSGELFF.

The V gene is TRBV10-3, the J gene TRBJ2-3, with 14 positions matching TRBD2. The CDR3 loop spans 18 amino acids. V trimming: 0 bases; J trimming: 3 bases; junction bases outside the gene matches: 5. Germline-derived CDR1 and CDR2 are ENHRY and SYGVKD. For the CDR3, the DNA is TGTGCCATCAGTGAGTCTCGGACTAGCGGGGGGCGGACAGATACGCAGTATTTT. This sequence encodes CAISESRTSGGRTDTQYF.